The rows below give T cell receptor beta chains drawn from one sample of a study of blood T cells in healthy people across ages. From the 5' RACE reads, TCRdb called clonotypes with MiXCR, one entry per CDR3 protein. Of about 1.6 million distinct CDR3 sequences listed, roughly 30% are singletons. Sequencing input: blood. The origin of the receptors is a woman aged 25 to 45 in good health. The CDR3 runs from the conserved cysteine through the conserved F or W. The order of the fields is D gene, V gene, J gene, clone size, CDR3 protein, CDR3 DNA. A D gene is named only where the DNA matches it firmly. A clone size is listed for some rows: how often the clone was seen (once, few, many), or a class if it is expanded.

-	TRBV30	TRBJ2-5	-	CAWGVLETQYF	TGTGCCTGGGGGGTTTTGGAGACCCAGTACTTC
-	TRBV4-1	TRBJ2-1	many	CASSQDLDPRGEQFF	TGCGCCAGCAGCCAAGATCTGGACCCAAGGGGGGAGCAGTTCTTC
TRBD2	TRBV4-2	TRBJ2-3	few	CASSQESASGGYTDTQYF	TGTGCCAGCAGCCAAGAATCGGCTAGCGGGGGATACACAGATACGCAGTATTTT
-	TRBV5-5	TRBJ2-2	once	CASSFGGLLGSGPGELFF	TGTGCCAGCAGCTTCGGTGGACTCCTCGGATCTGGACCCGGGGAGCTGTTTTTT
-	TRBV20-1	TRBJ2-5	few	CSASLQRRETQYF	TGCAGTGCTAGCCTACAGCGGAGAGAGACCCAGTACTTC
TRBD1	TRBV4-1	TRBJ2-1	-	CANSHRGQSYNEQFF	TGCGCCAACAGCCACCGGGGACAGTCCTACAATGAGCAGTTCTTC
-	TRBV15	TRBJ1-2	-	CATSSELDGPNYGYTF	TGTGCCACCAGCAGCGAACTGGACGGACCGAACTATGGCTACACCTTC
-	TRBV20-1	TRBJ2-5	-	CSARHYAGLETQYF	TGCAGTGCTAGACATTACGCCGGTTTGGAGACCCAGTACTTC
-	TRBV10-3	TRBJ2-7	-	CAISGRGGEQYF	TGTGCCATCAGTGGGCGAGGGGGCGAGCAGTACTTC
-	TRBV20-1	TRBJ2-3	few	CSARSRGDTQYF	TGCAGTGCTAGGTCCCGGGGAGATACGCAGTATTTT
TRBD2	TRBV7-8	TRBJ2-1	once	CASTQRLAGGPYNEQFF	TGTGCCAGCACCCAAAGACTAGCGGGGGGGCCCTACAATGAGCAGTTCTTC
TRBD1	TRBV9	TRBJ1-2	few	CASSQNTGTGTAGYTF	TGTGCCAGCAGCCAAAATACCGGGACAGGGACGGCTGGCTACACCTTC
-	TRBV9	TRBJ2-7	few	CASSVDPGHRQEQYF	TGTGCCAGCAGCGTAGATCCGGGACACCGTCAAGAGCAGTACTTC
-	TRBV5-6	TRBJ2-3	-	CASSLEPPAQYF	TGTGCCAGCAGCTTAGAACCTCCCGCGCAGTATTTT
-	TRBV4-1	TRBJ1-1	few	CASSQARLNTEAFF	TGCGCCAGCAGCCAAGCACGGTTGAACACTGAAGCTTTCTTT
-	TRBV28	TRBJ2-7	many	CASSFRNSYEQYF	TGTGCCAGCAGTTTTCGGAACTCCTACGAGCAGTACTTC
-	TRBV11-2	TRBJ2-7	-	CASSLGPWVESYEQYF	TGTGCCAGCAGCCTGGGGCCCTGGGTAGAATCCTACGAGCAGTACTTC
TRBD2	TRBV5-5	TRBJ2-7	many	CASSSLPGLASEQYF	TGTGCCAGCAGCTCCCTACCGGGACTAGCTAGCGAGCAGTACTTC
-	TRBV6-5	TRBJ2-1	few	CASSTDWLGNNEQFF	TGTGCCAGCAGCACCGACTGGCTCGGTAACAATGAGCAGTTCTTC
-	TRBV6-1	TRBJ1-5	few	CASSELRGDPIFYSNQPQHF	TGTGCCAGCAGTGAACTCCGGGGGGACCCGATTTTTTATAGCAATCAGCCCCAGCATTTT
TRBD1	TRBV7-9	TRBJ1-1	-	CASSLHQGDTEAFF	TGTGCCAGCAGCTTGCATCAGGGGGACACTGAAGCTTTCTTT
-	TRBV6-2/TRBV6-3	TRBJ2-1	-	CASFGRASYNEQFF	TGTGCCAGCTTCGGCAGGGCCTCCTACAATGAGCAGTTCTTC